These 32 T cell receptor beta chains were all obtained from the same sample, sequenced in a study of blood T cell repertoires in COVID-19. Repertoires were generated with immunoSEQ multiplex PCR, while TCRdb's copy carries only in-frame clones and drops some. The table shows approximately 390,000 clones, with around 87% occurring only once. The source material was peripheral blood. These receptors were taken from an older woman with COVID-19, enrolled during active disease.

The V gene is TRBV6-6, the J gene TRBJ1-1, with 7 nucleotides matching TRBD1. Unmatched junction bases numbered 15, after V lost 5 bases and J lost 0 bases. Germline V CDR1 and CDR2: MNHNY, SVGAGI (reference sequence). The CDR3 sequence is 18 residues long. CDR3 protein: CASSLLPVGQALNTEAFF. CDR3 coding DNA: TGTGCCAGCAGTCTCCTTCCCGTTGGACAGGCGTTGAACACTGAAGCTTTCTTT.

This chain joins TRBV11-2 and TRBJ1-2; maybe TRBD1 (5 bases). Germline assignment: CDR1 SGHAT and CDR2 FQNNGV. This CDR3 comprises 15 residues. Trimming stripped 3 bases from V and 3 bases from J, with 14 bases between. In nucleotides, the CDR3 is TGTGCCAGCAGCTTCGGGGGGGAGGAGCACTATGGCTACACCTTC. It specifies CASSFGGEEHYGYTF.

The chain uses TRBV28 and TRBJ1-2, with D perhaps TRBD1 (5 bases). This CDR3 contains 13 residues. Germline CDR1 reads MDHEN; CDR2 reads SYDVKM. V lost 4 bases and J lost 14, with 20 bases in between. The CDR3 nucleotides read TGTGCCAGCAGTTCCCGGGGGACGGCCTTAGATACCTTC. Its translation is CASSSRGTALDTF.

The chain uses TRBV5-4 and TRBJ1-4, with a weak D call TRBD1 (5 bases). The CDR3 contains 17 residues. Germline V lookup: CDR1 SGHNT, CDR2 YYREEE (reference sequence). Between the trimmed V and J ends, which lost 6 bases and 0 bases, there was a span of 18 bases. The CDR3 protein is CASTQGGRRATNEKLFF. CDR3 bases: TGTGCCAGCACCCAGGGAGGTCGCAGGGCAACTAATGAAAAACTGTTTTTT.

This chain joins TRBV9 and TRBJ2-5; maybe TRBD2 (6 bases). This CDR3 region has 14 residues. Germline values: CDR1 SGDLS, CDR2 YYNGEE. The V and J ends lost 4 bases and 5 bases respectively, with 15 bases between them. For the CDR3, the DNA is TGTGCCAGCAGCCTTCCGGGAGCCTGGGAGACCCAGTACTTC. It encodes CASSLPGAWETQYF.

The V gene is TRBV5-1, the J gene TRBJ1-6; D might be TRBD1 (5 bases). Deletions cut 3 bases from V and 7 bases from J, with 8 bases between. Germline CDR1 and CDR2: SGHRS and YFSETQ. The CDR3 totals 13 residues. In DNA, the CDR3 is TGCGCCAGCAGCTCAGGGCGAAATTCACCCCTCCACTTT. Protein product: CASSSGRNSPLHF.

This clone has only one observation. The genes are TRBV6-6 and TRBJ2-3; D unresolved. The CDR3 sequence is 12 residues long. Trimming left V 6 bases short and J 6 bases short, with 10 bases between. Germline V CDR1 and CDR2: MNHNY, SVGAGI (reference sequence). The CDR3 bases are TGTGCCAGCAGCTCAGAATTCGATACGCAGTATTTT. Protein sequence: CASSSEFDTQYF.

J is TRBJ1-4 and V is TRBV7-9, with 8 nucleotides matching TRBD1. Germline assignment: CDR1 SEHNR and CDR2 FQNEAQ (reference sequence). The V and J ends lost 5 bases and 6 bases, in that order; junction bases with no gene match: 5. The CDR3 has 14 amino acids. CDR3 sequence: CASSHDRGDEKLFF. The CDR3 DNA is TGTGCCAGCAGCCATGACAGGGGCGATGAAAAACTGTTTTTT.

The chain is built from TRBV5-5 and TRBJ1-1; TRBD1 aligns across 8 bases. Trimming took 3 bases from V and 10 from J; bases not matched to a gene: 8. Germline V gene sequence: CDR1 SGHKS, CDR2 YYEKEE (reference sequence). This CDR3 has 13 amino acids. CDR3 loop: CASSSRQGTGAFF. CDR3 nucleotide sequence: TGTGCCAGCAGCTCCCGACAGGGGACAGGAGCTTTCTTT.

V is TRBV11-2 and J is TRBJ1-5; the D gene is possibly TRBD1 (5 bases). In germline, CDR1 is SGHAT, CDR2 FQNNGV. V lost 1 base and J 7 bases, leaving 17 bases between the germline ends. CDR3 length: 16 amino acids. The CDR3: CASSLGGDSFWQPQHF. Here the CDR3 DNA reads TGTGCCAGCAGCTTAGGAGGCGACAGTTTCTGGCAGCCCCAGCATTTT.

This CDR3 reads CASSRGGGSGSYEQYF. The CDR3 DNA is TGTGCCAGCAGTCGCGGGGGCGGGAGTGGATCCTACGAGCAGTACTTC. V usage is TRBV6-2 or TRBV6-3 and J usage is TRBJ2-7, with D perhaps TRBD2 (7 bases). V was trimmed by 5 bases and J by 1 base, leaving 18 bases between them. The length of the CDR3 is 16 residues. Germline lookup yields CDR1 MNHEY and CDR2 SVGEGT.

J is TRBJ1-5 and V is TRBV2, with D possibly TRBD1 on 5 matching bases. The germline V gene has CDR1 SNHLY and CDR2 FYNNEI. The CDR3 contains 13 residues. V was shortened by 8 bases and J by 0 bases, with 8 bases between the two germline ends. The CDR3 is CASWGDSNQPQHF. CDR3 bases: TGTGCCAGCTGGGGCGATAGCAATCAGCCCCAGCATTTT.

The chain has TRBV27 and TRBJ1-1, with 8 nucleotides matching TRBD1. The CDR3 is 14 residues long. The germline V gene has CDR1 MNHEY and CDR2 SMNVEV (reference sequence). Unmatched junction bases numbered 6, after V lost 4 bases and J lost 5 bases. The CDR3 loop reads CASSSDRARTEAFF. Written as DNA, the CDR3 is TGTGCCAGCAGTTCGGACAGGGCAAGGACTGAAGCTTTCTTT.

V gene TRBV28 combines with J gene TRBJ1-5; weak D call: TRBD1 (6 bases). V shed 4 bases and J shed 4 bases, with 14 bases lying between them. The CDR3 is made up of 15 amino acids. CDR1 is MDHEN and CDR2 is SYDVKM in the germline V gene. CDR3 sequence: CASSSGAPANQPQHF. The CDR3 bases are TGTGCCAGCAGTTCAGGGGCCCCGGCTAATCAGCCCCAGCATTTT.

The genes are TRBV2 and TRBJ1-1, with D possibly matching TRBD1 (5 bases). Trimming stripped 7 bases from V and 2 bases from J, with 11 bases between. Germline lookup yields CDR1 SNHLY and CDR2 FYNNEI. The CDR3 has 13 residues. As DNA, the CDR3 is TGTGCCAGCAAGTTTAGGGGTAACACTGAAGCTTTCTTT. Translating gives CASKFRGNTEAFF.

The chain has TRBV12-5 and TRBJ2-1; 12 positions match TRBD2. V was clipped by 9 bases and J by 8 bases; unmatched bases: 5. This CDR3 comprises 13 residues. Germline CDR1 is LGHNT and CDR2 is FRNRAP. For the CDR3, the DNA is TGTGCTAGCGGACTAGCGGGGCGGGATGAGCAGTTCTTC. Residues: CASGLAGRDEQFF.

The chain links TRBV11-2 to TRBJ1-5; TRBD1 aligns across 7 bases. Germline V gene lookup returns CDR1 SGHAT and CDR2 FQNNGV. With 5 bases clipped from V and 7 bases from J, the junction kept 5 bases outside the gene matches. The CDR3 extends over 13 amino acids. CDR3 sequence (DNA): TGTGCCAGCAGCGTTGGGACAGCCCAGCCCCAGCATTTT. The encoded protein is CASSVGTAQPQHF.

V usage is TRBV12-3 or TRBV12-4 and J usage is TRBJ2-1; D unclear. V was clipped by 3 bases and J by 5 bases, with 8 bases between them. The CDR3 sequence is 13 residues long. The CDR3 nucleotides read TGTGCCAGCAGTTTCACTACCGACAATGAGCAGTTCTTC. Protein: CASSFTTDNEQFF.

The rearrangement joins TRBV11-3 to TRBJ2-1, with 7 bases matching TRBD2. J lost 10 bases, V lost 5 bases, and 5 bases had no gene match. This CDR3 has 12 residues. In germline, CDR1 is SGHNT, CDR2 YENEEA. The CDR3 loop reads CASSPGGGEQFF. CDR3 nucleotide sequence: TGTGCCAGCAGCCCGGGGGGAGGCGAGCAGTTCTTC. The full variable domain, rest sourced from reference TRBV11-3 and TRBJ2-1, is EAGVVQSPRYKIIEKKQPVAFWCNPISGHNTLYWYLQNLGQGPELLIRYENEEAVDDSQLPKDRFSAERLKGVDSTLKIQPAELGDSAVYLCASSPGGGEQFFGPGTRLTVL.

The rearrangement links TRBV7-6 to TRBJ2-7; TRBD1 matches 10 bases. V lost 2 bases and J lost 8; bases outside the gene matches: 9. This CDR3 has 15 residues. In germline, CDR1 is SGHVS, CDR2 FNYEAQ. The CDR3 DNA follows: TGTGCCAGCAGCTTACCTGGGACAGGGGAAAGCAAGCAGTACTTC. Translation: CASSLPGTGESKQYF.

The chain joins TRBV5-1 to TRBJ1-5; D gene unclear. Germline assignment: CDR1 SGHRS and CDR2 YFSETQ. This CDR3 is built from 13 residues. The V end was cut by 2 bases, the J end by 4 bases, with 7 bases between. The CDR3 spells CASSLTPNQPQHF. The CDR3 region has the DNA TGCGCCAGCAGCTTAACTCCTAATCAGCCCCAGCATTTT. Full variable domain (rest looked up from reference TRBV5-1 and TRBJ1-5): KAGVTQTPRYLIKTRGQQVTLSCSPISGHRSVSWYQQTPGQGLQFLFEYFSETQRNKGNFPGRFSGRQFSNSRSEMNVSTLELGDSALYLCASSLTPNQPQHFGDGTRLSIL.

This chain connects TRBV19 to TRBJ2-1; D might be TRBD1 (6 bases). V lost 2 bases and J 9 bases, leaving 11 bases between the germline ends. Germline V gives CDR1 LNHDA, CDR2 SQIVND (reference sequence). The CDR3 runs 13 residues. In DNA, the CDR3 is TGTGCCAGTAGTATAAAAACAGGGAGTGAGCAGTTCTTC. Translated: CASSIKTGSEQFF.

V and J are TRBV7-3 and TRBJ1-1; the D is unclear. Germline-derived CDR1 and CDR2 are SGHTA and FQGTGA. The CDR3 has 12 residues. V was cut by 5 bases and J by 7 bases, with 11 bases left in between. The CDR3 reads CASSVGGGEAFF. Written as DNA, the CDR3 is TGTGCCAGCAGCGTAGGCGGCGGTGAAGCTTTCTTT.

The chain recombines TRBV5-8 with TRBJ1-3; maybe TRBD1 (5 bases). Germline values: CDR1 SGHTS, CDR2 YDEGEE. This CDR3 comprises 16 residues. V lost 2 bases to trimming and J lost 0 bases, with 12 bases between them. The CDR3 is CASSLIPGGSGNTIYF. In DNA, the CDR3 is TGTGCCAGCAGCTTAATTCCGGGGGGCTCTGGAAACACCATATATTTT. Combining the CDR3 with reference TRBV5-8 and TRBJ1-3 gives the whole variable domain EAGVTQSPTHLIKTRGQQATLRCSPISGHTSVYWYQQALGLGLQFLLWYDEGEERNRGNFPPRFSGRQFPNYSSELNVNALELEDSALYLCASSLIPGGSGNTIYFGEGSWLTVV.

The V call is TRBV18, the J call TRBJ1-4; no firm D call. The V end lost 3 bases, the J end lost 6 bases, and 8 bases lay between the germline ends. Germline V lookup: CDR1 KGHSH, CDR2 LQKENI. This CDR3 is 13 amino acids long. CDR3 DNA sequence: TGTGCCAGCTCACCGGCTCTAGATGAAAAACTGTTTTTT. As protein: CASSPALDEKLFF.

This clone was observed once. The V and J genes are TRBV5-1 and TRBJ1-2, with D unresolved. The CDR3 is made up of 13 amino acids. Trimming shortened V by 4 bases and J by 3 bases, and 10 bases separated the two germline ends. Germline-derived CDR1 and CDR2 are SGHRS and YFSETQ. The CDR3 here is CASSEVLDYGYTF. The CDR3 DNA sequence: TGCGCCAGCAGCGAGGTTCTGGACTATGGCTACACCTTC.

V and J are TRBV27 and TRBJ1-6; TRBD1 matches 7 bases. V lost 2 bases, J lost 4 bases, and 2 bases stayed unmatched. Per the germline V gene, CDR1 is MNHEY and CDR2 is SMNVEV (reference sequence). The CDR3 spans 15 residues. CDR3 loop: CASSLVRGYNSPLHF. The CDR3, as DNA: TGTGCCAGCAGTTTAGTCAGGGGGTATAATTCACCCCTCCACTTT.

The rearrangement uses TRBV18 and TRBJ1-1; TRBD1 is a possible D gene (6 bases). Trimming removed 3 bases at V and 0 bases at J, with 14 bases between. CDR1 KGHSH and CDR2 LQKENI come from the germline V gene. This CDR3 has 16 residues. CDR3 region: CASSPLDRRLNTEAFF. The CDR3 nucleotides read TGTGCCAGCTCACCCCTCGACAGGCGATTGAACACTGAAGCTTTCTTT.

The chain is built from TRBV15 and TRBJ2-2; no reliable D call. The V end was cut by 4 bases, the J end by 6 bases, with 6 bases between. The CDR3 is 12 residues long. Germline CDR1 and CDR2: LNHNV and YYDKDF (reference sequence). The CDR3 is CATSTGSGELFF. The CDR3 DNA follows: TGTGCCACCAGCACCGGGTCCGGGGAGCTGTTTTTT.

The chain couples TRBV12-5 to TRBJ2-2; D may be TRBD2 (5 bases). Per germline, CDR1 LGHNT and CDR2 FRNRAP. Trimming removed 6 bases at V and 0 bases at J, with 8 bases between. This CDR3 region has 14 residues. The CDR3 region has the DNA TGTGCTAGTGGGGGAGATTCGAACACCGGGGAGCTGTTTTTT. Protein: CASGGDSNTGELFF.

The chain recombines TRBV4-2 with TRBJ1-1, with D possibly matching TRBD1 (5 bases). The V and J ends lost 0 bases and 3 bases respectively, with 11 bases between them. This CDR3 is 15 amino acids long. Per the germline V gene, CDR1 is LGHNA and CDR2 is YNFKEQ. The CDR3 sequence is CASSQETQGDTEAFF. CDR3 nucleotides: TGTGCCAGCAGCCAAGAGACCCAAGGGGACACTGAAGCTTTCTTT.

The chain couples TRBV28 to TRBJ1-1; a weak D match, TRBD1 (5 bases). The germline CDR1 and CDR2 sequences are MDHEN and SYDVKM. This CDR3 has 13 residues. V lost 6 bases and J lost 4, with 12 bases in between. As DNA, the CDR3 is TGTGCCAGCAGCTCCAGGGTGGGCACTGAAGCTTTCTTT. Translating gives CASSSRVGTEAFF. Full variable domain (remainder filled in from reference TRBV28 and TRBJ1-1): DVKVTQSSRYLVKRTGEKVFLECVQDMDHENMFWYRQDPGLGLRLIYFSYDVKMKEKGDIPEGYSVSREKKERFSLILESASTNQTSMYLCASSSRVGTEAFFGQGTRLTVV.